The clone carrying this T cell receptor (beta chain) was seen ten or more times. Its antigen is not identified. RNA transcripts served as the template for amplifying TCR beta CDR3 regions. Initially, a first-round RT-PCR of the TCR CDR3 employed the HTBI primer set. TCRdb re-analysed the multiplex PCR reads in MiXCR, keeping a single row per CDR3 protein. This sample has 640,000 or so distinct CDR3 sequences, with about 15% found just once. This sample is drawn from a study of T cells in Graves' hyperthyroidism and ophthalmopathy. Study as a whole: At the time of initial diagnosis and before any treatment, peripheral blood was collected.

This CDR3 is 14 amino acids long. Deletions cut 7 bases from V and 4 bases from J, with 14 bases between. Uncontrolled infections, other autoimmune diseases, pregnancy or lactation led to exclusion of patients. Study-level results: Most thyroid-expanded clonotypes above 0.001 were also found in blood. A model built on 13 V-J features separated ophthalmopathy from stable hyperthyroidism.

The TCR comes from a woman aged 40 to 49 with Graves' ophthalmopathy. The genes are TRBV12-3 or TRBV12-4 and TRBJ1-5; D gene uncertain. Material for sequencing was blood. The CDR3 reads CASTRSGRNQPQHF. Here the CDR3 DNA reads TGTGCCAGCACCAGGAGCGGGAGGAATCAGCCCCAGCATTTT.